This T cell receptor beta chain was captured in a study of blood T cell repertoires in COVID-19. Study at large: Samples of COVID-19 (acute and convalescent) were obtained from the United States, Italy and Spain. Sources were T cells, B-cell-depleted T cells, or PBMCs; the material itself was cDNA or gDNA.

Per the study methods: Researchers report that nucleated cell counts were estimated from reference gene primer amplification. The table came from immunoSEQ multiplex PCR; TCRdb's copy has only in-frame clones and leaves some out. D and trimming were read from the DNA, whereas the V and J calls and clone size are those reported in that table. This sample yields just under 150,000 clones, of which 84% are seen a single time; approximately 4.6% belongs to the top ten. Germline CDR1 reads SNHLY; CDR2 reads FYNNEI. V was pared by 3 bases and J by 5 bases, with 16 bases between. This CDR3 is 15 amino acids long.

This TCR was sampled from a human donor in a cohort sampled during active COVID-19. This chain connects TRBV2 to TRBJ2-5; a weak D match, TRBD1 (5 bases). Sequencing was carried out using peripheral blood. The CDR3 DNA follows: TGTGCCAGCAGTGAGTTAACAGGCCCCCAGGAGACCCAGTACTTC. Protein product: CASSELTGPQETQYF.